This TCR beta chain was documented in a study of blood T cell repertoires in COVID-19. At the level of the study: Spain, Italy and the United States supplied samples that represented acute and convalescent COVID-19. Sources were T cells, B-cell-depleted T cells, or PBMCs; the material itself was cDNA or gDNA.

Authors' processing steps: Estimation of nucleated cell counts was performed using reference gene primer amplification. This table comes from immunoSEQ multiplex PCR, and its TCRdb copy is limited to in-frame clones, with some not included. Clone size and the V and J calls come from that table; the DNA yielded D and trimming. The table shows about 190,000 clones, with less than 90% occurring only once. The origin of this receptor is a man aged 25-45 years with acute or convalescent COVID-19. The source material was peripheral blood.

The CDR3 DNA sequence: TGTGCCAGCAGCTCCCTAAGGTCCAGGGATTCGGGTGGCTACACCTTC. It specifies CASSSLRSRDSGGYTF. The V gene is TRBV11-2, the J gene TRBJ1-2, with D perhaps TRBD1 (5 bases). This CDR3 has 16 residues. Germline loops: CDR1 SGHAT, CDR2 FQNNGV. V lost 4 bases and J lost 7, with 22 bases in between.